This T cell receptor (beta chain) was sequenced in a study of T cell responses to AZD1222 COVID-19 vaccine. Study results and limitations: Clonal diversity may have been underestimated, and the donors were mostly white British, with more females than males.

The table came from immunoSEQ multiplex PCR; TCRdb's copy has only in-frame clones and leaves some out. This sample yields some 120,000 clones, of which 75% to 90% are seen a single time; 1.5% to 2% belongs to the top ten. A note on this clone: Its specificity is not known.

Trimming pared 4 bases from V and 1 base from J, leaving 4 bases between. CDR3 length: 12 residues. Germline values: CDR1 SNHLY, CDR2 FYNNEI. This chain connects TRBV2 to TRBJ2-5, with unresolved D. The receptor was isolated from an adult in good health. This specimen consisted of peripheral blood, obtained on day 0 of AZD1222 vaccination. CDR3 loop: CASSATQETQYF. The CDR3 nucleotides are TGTGCCAGCAGTGCTACCCAAGAGACCCAGTACTTC.